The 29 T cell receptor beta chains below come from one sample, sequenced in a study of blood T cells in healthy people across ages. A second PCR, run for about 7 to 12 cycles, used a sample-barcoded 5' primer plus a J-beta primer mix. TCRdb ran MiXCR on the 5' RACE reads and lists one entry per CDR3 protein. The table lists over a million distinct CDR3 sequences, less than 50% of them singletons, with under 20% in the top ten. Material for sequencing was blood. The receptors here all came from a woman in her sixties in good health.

This CDR3 reads CSASSGDPYEQYF. The CDR3 region has the DNA TGCAGTGCTAGTTCAGGGGACCCCTACGAGCAGTACTTC. The J gene is TRBJ2-4, the V gene TRBV20-1; tentatively, D is TRBD1 (6 bases). The end of the DNA is better explained by TRBJ2-7, so the J call may be wrong. Germline-derived CDR1 and CDR2 are DFQATT and SNEGSKA (reference sequence). The CDR3 has 13 residues.

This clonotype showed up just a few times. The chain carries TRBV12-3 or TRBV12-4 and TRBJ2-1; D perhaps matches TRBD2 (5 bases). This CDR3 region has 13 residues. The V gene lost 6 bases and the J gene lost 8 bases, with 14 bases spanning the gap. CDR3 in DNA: TGTGCCAGCAGCCTAGATATCGGGGATGAGCAGTTCTTC. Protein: CASSLDIGDEQFF.

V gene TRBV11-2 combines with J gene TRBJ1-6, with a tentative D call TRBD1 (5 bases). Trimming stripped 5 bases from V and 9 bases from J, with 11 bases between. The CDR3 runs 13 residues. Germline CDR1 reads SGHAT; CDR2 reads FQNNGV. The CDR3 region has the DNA TGTGCCAGCAGCCGGGGCGGGGGTTCACCCCTCCACTTT. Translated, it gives CASSRGGGSPLHF.

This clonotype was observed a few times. The CDR3 spells CASSLTDGSTDTQYF. CDR3 in DNA: TGCGCCAGCAGCTTGACGGACGGAAGCACAGATACGCAGTATTTT. The chain has TRBV5-1 and TRBJ2-3; D remains ambiguous. The germline V gene encodes CDR1 SGHRS and CDR2 YFSETQ. The V gene lost 1 base and the J gene lost 0 bases, with 9 bases spanning the gap. The CDR3 totals 15 residues.

The CDR3 loop is CSASSKRAYNEQFF. The CDR3 DNA follows: TGCAGTGCTAGTTCCAAACGGGCTTACAATGAGCAGTTCTTC. The chain carries TRBV20-1 and TRBJ2-1; D uncertain. CDR1 is DFQATT and CDR2 is SNEGSKA in the germline V gene (reference sequence). This CDR3 contains 14 residues. V was pared by 3 bases and J by 4 bases, with 13 bases between.

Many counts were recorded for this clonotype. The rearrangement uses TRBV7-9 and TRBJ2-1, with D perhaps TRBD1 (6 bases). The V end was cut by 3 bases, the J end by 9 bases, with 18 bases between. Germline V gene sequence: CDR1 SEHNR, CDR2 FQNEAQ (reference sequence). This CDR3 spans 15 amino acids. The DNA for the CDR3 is TGTGCCAGCAGCTTGTCGACAGGACGTGGTGGTGAGCAGTTCTTC. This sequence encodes CASSLSTGRGGEQFF.

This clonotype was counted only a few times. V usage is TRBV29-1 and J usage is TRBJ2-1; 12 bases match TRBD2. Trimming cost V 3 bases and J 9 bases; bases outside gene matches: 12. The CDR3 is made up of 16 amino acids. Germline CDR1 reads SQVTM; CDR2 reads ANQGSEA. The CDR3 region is CSVDKPPPSGRGEQFF. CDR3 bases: TGCAGCGTTGATAAGCCCCCACCTAGCGGGAGGGGTGAGCAGTTCTTC.

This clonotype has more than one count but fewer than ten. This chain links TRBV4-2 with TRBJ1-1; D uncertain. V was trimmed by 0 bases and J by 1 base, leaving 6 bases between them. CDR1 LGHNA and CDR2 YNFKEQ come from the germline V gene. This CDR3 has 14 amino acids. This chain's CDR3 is CASSQDSGNTEAFF. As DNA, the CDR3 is TGTGCCAGCAGCCAAGATTCCGGGAACACTGAAGCTTTCTTT.

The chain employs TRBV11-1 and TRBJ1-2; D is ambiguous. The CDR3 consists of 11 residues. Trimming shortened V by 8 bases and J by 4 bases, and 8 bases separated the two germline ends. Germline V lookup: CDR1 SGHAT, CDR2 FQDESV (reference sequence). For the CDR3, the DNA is TGTGCCAGCGGCACAAGCTATGGCTACACCTTC. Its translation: CASGTSYGYTF.

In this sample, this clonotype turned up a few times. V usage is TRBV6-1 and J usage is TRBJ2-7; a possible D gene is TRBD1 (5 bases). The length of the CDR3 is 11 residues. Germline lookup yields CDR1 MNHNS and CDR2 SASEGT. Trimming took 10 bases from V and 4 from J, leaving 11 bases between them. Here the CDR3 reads CATRTHYEQYF. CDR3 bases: TGTGCCACCAGGACACATTACGAGCAGTACTTC.

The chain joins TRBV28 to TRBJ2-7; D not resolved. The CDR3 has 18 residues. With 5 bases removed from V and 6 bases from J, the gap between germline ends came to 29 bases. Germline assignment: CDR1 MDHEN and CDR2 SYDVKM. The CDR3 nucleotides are TGTGCCAGCAGTGTTTCTTTCCTACCTACGTCAGTTCTTTTCGAGCAGTACTTC. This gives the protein CASSVSFLPTSVLFEQYF.

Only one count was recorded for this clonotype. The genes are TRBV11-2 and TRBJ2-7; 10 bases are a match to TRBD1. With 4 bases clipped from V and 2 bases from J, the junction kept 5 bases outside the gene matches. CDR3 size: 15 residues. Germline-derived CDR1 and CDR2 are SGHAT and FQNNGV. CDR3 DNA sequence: TGTGCCAGCAGCTCCTGGACAGGGGGGACCTACGAGCAGTACTTC. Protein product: CASSSWTGGTYEQYF.

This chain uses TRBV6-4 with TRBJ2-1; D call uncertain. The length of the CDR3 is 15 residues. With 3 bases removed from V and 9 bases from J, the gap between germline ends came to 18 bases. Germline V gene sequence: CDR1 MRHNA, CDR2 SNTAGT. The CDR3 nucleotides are TGTGCCAGCAGTGAGGGCCGAGCCCCTAGGAGTGAGCAGTTCTTC. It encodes CASSEGRAPRSEQFF.

The CDR3 sequence is CASKGQGVDTQYF. The CDR3 nucleotides are TGTGCCAGCAAGGGACAGGGGGTAGATACGCAGTATTTT. This rearrangement joins TRBV6-2 or TRBV6-3 to TRBJ2-3, with TRBD1 identical over 11 bases. V lost 7 bases and J lost 5; bases outside the gene matches: 2. This CDR3 has 13 amino acids. Germline V gene data show CDR1 as MNHEY and CDR2 as SVGEGT.

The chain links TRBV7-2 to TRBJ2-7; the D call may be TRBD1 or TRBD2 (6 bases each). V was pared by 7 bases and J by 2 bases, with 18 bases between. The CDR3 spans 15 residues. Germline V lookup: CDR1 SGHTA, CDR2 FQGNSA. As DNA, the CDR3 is TGTGCCAGCACCAGATCCGGCGGGACACCCTACGAGCAGTACTTC. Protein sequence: CASTRSGGTPYEQYF.

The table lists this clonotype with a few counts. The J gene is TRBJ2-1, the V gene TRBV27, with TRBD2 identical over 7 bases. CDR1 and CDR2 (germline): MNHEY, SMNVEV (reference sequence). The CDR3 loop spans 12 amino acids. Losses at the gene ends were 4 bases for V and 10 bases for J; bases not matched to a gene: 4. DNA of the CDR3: TGTGCCAGCAGTTCCTCGGGAGGCGAGCAGTTCTTC. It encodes CASSSSGGEQFF.

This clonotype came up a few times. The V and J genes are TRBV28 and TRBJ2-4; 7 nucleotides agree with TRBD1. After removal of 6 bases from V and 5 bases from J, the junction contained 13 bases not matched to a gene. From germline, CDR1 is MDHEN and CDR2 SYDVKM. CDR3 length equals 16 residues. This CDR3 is CASRSNRGPRENIQYF. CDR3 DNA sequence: TGTGCCAGCAGATCGAACAGGGGCCCCAGGGAAAACATTCAGTACTTC.

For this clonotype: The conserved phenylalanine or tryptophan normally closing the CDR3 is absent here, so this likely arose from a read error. The CDR3 DNA reads as TGTGCCAGCAACAGCGGGACAGGGGTTTACGGCTACACCTCC. Translated, it gives CASNSGTGVYGYTS. The J gene is TRBJ1-2, the V gene TRBV6-6; 10 bases are shared with TRBD1. CDR3 length equals 14 residues. V was clipped by 7 bases and J by 8 bases; unmatched bases: 10. The germline V gene has CDR1 MNHNY and CDR2 SVGAGI (reference sequence).

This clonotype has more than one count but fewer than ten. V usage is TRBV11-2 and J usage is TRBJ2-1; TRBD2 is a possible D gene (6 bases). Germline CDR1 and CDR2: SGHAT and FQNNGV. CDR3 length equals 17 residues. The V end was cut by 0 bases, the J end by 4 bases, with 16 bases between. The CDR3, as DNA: TGTGCCAGCAGCTTAGAGTATCTAGCTAGCGAATACAATGAGCAGTTCTTC. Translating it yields CASSLEYLASEYNEQFF. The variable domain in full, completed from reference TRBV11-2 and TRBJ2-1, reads EAGVAQSPRYKIIEKRQSVAFWCNPISGHATLYWYQQILGQGPKLLIQFQNNGVVDDSQLPKDRFSAERLKGVDSTLKIQPAKLEDSAVYLCASSLEYLASEYNEQFFGPGTRLTVL.

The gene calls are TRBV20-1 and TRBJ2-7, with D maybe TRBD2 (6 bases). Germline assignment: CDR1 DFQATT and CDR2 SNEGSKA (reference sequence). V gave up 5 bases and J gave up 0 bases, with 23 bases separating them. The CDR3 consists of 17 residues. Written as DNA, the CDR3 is TGCAGTGCTCCCGGAAGTTTCCGCGGGGTCAGCTCCTACGAGCAGTACTTC. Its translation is CSAPGSFRGVSSYEQYF.

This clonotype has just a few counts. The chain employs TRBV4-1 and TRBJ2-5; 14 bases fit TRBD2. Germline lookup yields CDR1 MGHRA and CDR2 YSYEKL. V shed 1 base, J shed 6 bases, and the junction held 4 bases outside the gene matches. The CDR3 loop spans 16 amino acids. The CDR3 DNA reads TGCGCCAGCAGCCAAGTGACTAGCGGGAGGGGGAAGACCCAGTACTTC. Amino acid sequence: CASSQVTSGRGKTQYF.

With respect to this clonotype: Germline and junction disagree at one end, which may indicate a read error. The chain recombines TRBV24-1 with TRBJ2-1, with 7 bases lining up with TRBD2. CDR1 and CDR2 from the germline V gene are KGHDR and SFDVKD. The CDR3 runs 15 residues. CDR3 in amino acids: CTTSDLRDSGNEQFF. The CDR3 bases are TGTACCACCAGTGATTTGAGGGATAGCGGGAATGAGCAGTTCTTC.

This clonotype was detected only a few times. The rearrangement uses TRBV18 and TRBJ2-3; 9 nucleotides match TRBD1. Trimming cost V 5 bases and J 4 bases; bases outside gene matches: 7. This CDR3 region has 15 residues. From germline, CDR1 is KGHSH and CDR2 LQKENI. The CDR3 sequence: CASSSTGGPPDTQYF. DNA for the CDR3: TGTGCCAGCTCATCTACAGGGGGCCCCCCAGATACGCAGTATTTT.

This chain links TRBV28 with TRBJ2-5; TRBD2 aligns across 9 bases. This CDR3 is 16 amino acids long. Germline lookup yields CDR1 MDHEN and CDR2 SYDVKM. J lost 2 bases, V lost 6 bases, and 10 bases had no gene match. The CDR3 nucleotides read TGTGCCAGCAGCCCCGGACTAGCGACCGCTCAAGAGACCCAGTACTTC. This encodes CASSPGLATAQETQYF.

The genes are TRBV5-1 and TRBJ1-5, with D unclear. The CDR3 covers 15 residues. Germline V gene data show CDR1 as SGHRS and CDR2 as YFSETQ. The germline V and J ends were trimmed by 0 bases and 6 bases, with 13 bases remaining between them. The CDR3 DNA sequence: TGCGCCAGCAGCTTGGGCACCGCCCCGGGTCAGCCCCAGCATTTT. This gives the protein CASSLGTAPGQPQHF. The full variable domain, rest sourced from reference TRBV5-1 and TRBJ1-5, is KAGVTQTPRYLIKTRGQQVTLSCSPISGHRSVSWYQQTPGQGLQFLFEYFSETQRNKGNFPGRFSGRQFSNSRSEMNVSTLELGDSALYLCASSLGTAPGQPQHFGDGTRLSIL.

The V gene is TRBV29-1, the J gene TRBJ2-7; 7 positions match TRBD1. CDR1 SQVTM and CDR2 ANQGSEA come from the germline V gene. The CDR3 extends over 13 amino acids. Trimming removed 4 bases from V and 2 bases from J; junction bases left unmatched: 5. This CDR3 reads CSVGDSLAYEQYF. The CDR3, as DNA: TGCAGCGTTGGGGACAGCCTAGCCTACGAGCAGTACTTC.

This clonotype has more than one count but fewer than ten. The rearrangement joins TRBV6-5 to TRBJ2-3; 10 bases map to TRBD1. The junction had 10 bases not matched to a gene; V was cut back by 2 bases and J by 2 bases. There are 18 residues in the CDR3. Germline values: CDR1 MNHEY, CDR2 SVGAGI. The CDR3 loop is CASSYPHTDRGYTDTQYF. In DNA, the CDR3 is TGTGCCAGCAGTTACCCTCATACGGACAGGGGGTACACAGATACGCAGTATTTT.

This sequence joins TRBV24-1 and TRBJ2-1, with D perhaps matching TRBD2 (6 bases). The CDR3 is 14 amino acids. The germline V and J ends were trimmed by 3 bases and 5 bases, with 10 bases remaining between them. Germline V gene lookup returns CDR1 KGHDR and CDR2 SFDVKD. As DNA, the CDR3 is TGTGCCACCAGTGATAGCGGGCCACACAATGAGCAGTTCTTC. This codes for CATSDSGPHNEQFF.

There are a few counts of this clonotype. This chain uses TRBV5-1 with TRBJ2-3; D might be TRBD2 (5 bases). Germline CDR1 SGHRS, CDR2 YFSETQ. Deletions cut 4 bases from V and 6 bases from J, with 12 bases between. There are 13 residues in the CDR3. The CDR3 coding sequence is TGCGCCAGCAGCCCCGGGGAAGGTGATACGCAGTATTTT. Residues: CASSPGEGDTQYF.